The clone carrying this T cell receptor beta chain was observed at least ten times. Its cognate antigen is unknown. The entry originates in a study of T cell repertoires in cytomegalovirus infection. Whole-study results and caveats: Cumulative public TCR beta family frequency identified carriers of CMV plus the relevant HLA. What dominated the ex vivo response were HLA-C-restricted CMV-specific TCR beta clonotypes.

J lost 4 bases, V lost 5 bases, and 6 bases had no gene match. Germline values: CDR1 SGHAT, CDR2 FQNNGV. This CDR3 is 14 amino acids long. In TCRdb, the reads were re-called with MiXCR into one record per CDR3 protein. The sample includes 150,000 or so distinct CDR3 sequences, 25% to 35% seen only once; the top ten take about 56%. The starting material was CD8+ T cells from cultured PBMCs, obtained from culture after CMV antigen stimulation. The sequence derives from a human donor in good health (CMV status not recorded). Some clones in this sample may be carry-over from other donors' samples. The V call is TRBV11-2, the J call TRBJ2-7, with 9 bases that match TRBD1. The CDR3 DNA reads TGTGCCAGCAGCCAGGACAGGGGTTTTTACGAGCAGTACTTC. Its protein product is CASSQDRGFYEQYF.